The present TCR beta chain was sequenced within a study of blood T cell repertoires in COVID-19. Study information: The United States, Italy and Spain were the sources of the acute and convalescent COVID-19 samples. PBMCs, B-cell-depleted T cells, or T cells were the source of the cDNA or gDNA that made up the material.

V was shortened by 5 bases and J by 10 bases, with 14 bases between the two germline ends. There are 12 residues in the CDR3. In the authors' methods: Amplification from reference gene primers served as the basis for estimated nucleated cell counts. TCRdb's copy holds only in-frame clones and misses some; the assay was immunoSEQ multiplex PCR. Clone size and the V and J calls come from that table; the DNA yielded D and trimming. The sample includes around 150,000 clones, around 80% of them seen just once. The sequence was collected from a woman of 80 years or more with active or convalescent COVID-19. The chain employs TRBV12-3 or TRBV12-4 and TRBJ1-1; TRBD1 is a possible D gene (6 bases). Sequencing was carried out using peripheral blood. CDR3 in DNA: TGTGCCAGCAGTCTACAGGGAAAGGGAGCTTTCTTT. Protein sequence: CASSLQGKGAFF.